This TCR beta chain is drawn from a study of breast tumors, draining lymph nodes, adjacent tissues. Study-level results: Tumors had less TCR diversity than lymph nodes, more than nontumor tissue.

Note on this clonotype: Its specificity is not known.

CDR3 length equals 9 residues. Germline V CDR1 and CDR2: MGHDK, SYGVNS. The lymph nodes were axillary draining lymph nodes from breast cancer patients. Using its own MiXCR run on the multiplex PCR reads, TCRdb lists one record per CDR3 protein. The sample shows under 300,000 distinct CDR3 sequences, about 34% of them seen only once. This sequence was found in a female donor with breast cancer. Some clones in this sample may be carry-over from other donors' samples. V gene TRBV25-1 combines with J gene TRBJ2-1; D unresolved. The specimen sequenced was axillary lymph node tissue. The CDR3 DNA sequence: TGTGCGCGTGGCAATGAGCAGTTCTTC. Its protein is CARGNEQFF.